This TCR beta chain comes out of a study of CD8 T cells in Susac syndrome. Random hexamers served to reverse transcribe about 0.45 to 1 ug RNA. MiXCR, applied by TCRdb to the immunoSEQ multiplex PCR reads, yields one record per CDR3 protein. The table shows roughly 190,000 distinct CDR3 sequences, with roughly nine tenths occurring only once. This CDR3 has 16 residues. V shed 4 bases, J shed 4 bases, and the junction held 4 bases outside the gene matches. The germline V gene has CDR1 MNHEY and CDR2 SVGAGI. The sample comprised CD4+ T cells from PBMCs. V is TRBV6-5 and J is TRBJ2-2; the match to TRBD1 covers 12 bases. This receptor was obtained from a human donor with Susac syndrome. CDR3 nucleotides: TGTGCCAGCAGTTCCGGGACAGGGGGCTCCACCGGGGAGCTGTTTTTT. Translating it yields CASSSGTGGSTGELFF.